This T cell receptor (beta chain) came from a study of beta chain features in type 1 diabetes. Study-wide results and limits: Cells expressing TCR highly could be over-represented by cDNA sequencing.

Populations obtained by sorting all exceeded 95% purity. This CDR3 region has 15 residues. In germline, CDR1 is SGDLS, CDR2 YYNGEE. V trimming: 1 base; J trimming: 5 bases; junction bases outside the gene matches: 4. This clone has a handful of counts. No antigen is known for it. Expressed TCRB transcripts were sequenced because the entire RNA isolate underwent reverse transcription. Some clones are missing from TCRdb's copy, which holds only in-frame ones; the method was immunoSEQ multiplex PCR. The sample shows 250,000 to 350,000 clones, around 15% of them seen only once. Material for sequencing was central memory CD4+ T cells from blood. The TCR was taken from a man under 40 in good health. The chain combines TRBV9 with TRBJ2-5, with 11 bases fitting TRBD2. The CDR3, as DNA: TGTGCCAGCAGCGTAACGACTAGCGGGGCGGAGACCCAGTACTTC. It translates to CASSVTTSGAETQYF.